Detailed here is one TCR beta chain. Its target is unknown. The table came from immunoSEQ multiplex PCR; TCRdb's copy has only in-frame clones and leaves some out. The sample yields just under 20,000 clones, roughly nine tenths seen once. Trimming pared 1 base from V and 2 bases from J, leaving 15 bases between. The CDR3 extends over 17 amino acids. Germline assignment: CDR1 LGHNA and CDR2 YSLEER. Cyclophosphamide on days +3 and +4 followed busulfan-fludarabine conditioning and a marrow graft. This sample is part of a study of T cells after posttransplantation cyclophosphamide. Findings and limits, study-wide: Donor CD8+ memory clones often dominated recipient blood repertoires at later times. TRB overlap between skin or GI tissue T cells and blood was limited. Recipient CMV seropositivity and CMV reactivation strongly tracked TRB clonality.

This TCR came from a female patient between 40 and 55 years old who received an allogeneic stem cell transplant from a related donor, was CMV-positive, and had no GVHD. Some T cells may be supplied by the graft donor. The V and J genes are TRBV4-3 and TRBJ1-5; tentatively, D is TRBD1 (5 bases). Sequencing used PBMCs, obtained after allogeneic stem cell transplant with posttransplant cyclophosphamide. In DNA, the CDR3 is TGCGCCAGCAGCCAAGCCGCATGGGGGGATGGCAATCAGCCCCAGCATTTT. It codes for CASSQAAWGDGNQPQHF.